Following are 32 T cell receptor beta chains from one sample sequenced in a study of blood T cell repertoires in COVID-19. The table came from immunoSEQ multiplex PCR; TCRdb's copy has only in-frame clones and leaves some out. The data show approximately 230,000 clones, with 80% to 90% seen just once and roughly 2.3% held by the top ten. The material sequenced was peripheral blood. These receptors came from a man aged 25-40 years who had recovered from COVID-19.

The rearrangement joins TRBV10-1 to TRBJ2-1, with a weak D call TRBD2 (5 bases). CDR1 WNHNN and CDR2 SYGVQD come from the germline V gene (reference sequence). CDR3 length: 16 amino acids. The V and J ends lost 5 bases and 0 bases respectively, with 14 bases between them. The CDR3 reads CASSRFQGGSYNEQFF. DNA of the CDR3: TGCGCCAGCAGTCGGTTCCAAGGAGGCTCCTACAATGAGCAGTTCTTC.

The chain carries TRBV10-3 and TRBJ1-6; D ambiguous. Germline lookup yields CDR1 ENHRY and CDR2 SYGVKD. This CDR3 has 15 residues. Trimming took off 4 bases at V and 8 bases at J, with 15 bases between the two ends. The CDR3 spells CAISGQVLGYSPLHF. DNA for the CDR3: TGTGCCATCAGTGGCCAGGTCCTTGGGTATTCACCCCTCCACTTT.

CDR3 protein: CASSDRDRGSEAFF. The CDR3 DNA is TGCGCCAGCAGTGATCGGGACAGGGGTTCTGAAGCTTTCTTT. The chain carries TRBV10-2 and TRBJ1-1; 10 bases fit TRBD1. Germline CDR1 reads WSHSY; CDR2 reads SAAADI. V was pared by 3 bases and J by 6 bases, with 4 bases of the junction left unmatched. This CDR3 comprises 14 residues.

This chain links TRBV11-3 with TRBJ2-2; D is perhaps TRBD1 (5 bases). V was clipped by 1 base and J by 3 bases, with 9 bases between them. CDR1 is SGHNT, CDR2 YENEEA, per germline. CDR3 length: 15 amino acids. CDR3 loop: CASSLAGQYTGELFF. The CDR3 nucleotides read TGTGCCAGCAGCTTAGCAGGGCAGTACACCGGGGAGCTGTTTTTT. Complete variable domain (other parts from reference TRBV11-3 and TRBJ2-2): EAGVVQSPRYKIIEKKQPVAFWCNPISGHNTLYWYLQNLGQGPELLIRYENEEAVDDSQLPKDRFSAERLKGVDSTLKIQPAELGDSAVYLCASSLAGQYTGELFFGEGSRLTVL.

This rearrangement joins TRBV4-1 to TRBJ2-2; 9 bases match TRBD2. This CDR3 has 17 amino acids. V was pared by 0 bases and J by 5 bases, with 7 bases of the junction left unmatched. From germline, CDR1 is MGHRA and CDR2 YSYEKL. CDR3 nucleotide sequence: TGCGCCAGCAGCCAAGATATCGGGACTAGCCTAACCGGGGAGCTGTTTTTT. Translation: CASSQDIGTSLTGELFF.

In regard to this clone: At the DNA level, this CDR3 is encoded by other sequences in the same sample as well. This chain joins TRBV6-1 and TRBJ1-5, with TRBD1 matching over 9 bases. Per the germline V gene, CDR1 is MNHNS and CDR2 is SASEGT. The CDR3 is 14 residues long. V trimming: 3 bases; J trimming: 5 bases; junction bases outside the gene matches: 2. The DNA for the CDR3 is TGTGCCAGCAGTGAGGGGACAGGGTATCAGCCCCAGCATTTT. Residues: CASSEGTGYQPQHF.

V is TRBV6-5 and J is TRBJ1-3, with a weak D call TRBD1 (5 bases). Germline loops: CDR1 MNHEY, CDR2 SVGAGI. This CDR3 contains 15 residues. V was shortened by 0 bases and J by 4 bases, with 10 bases between the two germline ends. CDR3: CASSYSSGSGNTIYF. The CDR3 bases are TGTGCCAGCAGTTACTCGTCAGGGTCCGGAAACACCATATATTTT.

The chain couples TRBV7-2 to TRBJ1-1; possible D gene TRBD1, 5 bases. The CDR3 covers 14 residues. Germline CDR1 is SGHTA and CDR2 is FQGNSA. Trimming pared 1 base from V and 6 bases from J, leaving 12 bases between. The DNA of the CDR3 is TGTGCCAGCAGCTTAGTCGAGACAGCGCCTGAAGCTTTCTTT. This sequence encodes CASSLVETAPEAFF.

The CDR3 region is CASSLTGKETQYF. The CDR3 nucleotides are TGTGCCAGCAGCCTGACAGGGAAGGAGACCCAGTACTTC. The rearrangement uses TRBV2 and TRBJ2-5; 7 nucleotides align to TRBD1. The CDR3 is made up of 13 amino acids. Trimming took 6 bases from V and 5 from J; bases not matched to a gene: 6. Germline V lookup: CDR1 SNHLY, CDR2 FYNNEI.

The genes are TRBV5-1 and TRBJ2-3, with 14 bases identical to TRBD2. This CDR3 spans 16 amino acids. Germline values: CDR1 SGHRS, CDR2 YFSETQ. V gave up 1 base and J gave up 8 bases; unmatched junction bases: 6. The CDR3 nucleotides read TGCGCCAGCAGCTTGACGACTAGCGGGGGGGAAGGTACGCAGTATTTT. This codes for CASSLTTSGGEGTQYF.

The chain uses TRBV18 and TRBJ2-2, with 10 bases identical to TRBD2. There are 18 residues in the CDR3. V was pared by 6 bases and J by 4 bases, with 14 bases of the junction left unmatched. Germline CDR1 reads KGHSH; CDR2 reads LQKENI. The CDR3 DNA sequence: TGTGCCAGCTCGGGACTAGCGAGCACGCTCAGGGGCACCGGGGAGCTGTTTTTT. Translating it yields CASSGLASTLRGTGELFF.

This rearrangement joins TRBV5-1 to TRBJ1-2; 7 bases align to TRBD1. Germline V gene lookup returns CDR1 SGHRS and CDR2 YFSETQ. The CDR3 covers 14 residues. After removal of 0 bases from V and 7 bases from J, the junction contained 6 bases not matched to a gene. Here the CDR3 DNA reads TGCGCCAGCAGCTTGGGACAGGGTGGCCGTGGCTACACCTTC. Translation: CASSLGQGGRGYTF.

A few counts support this clone. The V and J genes are TRBV19 and TRBJ2-3; D may be TRBD1 (6 bases). V gave up 4 bases and J gave up 1 base, with 21 bases separating them. Germline CDR1 and CDR2: LNHDA and SQIVND (reference sequence). The length of the CDR3 is 18 residues. The CDR3 DNA is TGTGCCAGTAGTAACGGGGTGGACAGTCGAGGGGGCACAGATACGCAGTATTTT. It codes for CASSNGVDSRGGTDTQYF.

V and J are TRBV11-2 and TRBJ2-6; 11 positions match TRBD1. Germline V CDR1 and CDR2: SGHAT, FQNNGV. The CDR3 covers 17 residues. V lost 5 bases to trimming and J lost 2 bases; unmatched junction nucleotides: 5. The CDR3 protein is CASSRDRGAPGANVLTF. The CDR3 nucleotides are TGTGCCAGCAGCCGGGACAGGGGGGCCCCTGGGGCCAACGTCCTGACTTTC.

The V gene is TRBV10-1, the J gene TRBJ2-6, with D possibly TRBD2 on 5 matching bases. V dropped 3 bases and J dropped 4 bases, with 13 bases sitting between them. Germline CDR1 is WNHNN and CDR2 is SYGVQD (reference sequence). The CDR3 loop spans 16 amino acids. The CDR3 reads CASSDLETGGANVLTF. The DNA of the CDR3 is TGCGCCAGCAGTGACCTCGAGACGGGGGGGGCCAACGTCCTGACTTTC.

This chain uses TRBV12-3 or TRBV12-4 with TRBJ1-1; weak D call: TRBD1 (5 bases). Trimming left V 6 bases short and J 4 bases short, with 12 bases between. The CDR3 totals 13 residues. The CDR3 loop reads CASREGAPTEAFF. The CDR3 bases are TGTGCCAGCAGAGAAGGGGCGCCCACTGAAGCTTTCTTT.

This clone was found many times. The rearrangement joins TRBV7-2 to TRBJ2-3, with 8 bases fitting TRBD2. V trimming: 5 bases; J trimming: 14 bases; junction bases outside the gene matches: 12. Germline V lookup: CDR1 SGHTA, CDR2 FQGNSA. This CDR3 is 13 amino acids long. The CDR3 DNA reads as TGTGCCAGCAGCCTCGCCCCCGGGAGGGAGTGGTATTTT. It codes for CASSLAPGREWYF.

The chain recombines TRBV4-1 with TRBJ2-3; a weak D match, TRBD1 (6 bases). Germline loops: CDR1 MGHRA, CDR2 YSYEKL. The V end lost 4 bases, the J end lost 4 bases, and 18 bases lay between the germline ends. There are 16 residues in the CDR3. In DNA form, the CDR3 reads TGCGCCAGCAGCCGCACCCAACAGGGAAGCGCAGATACGCAGTATTTT. This encodes CASSRTQQGSADTQYF.

The J gene is TRBJ1-2, the V gene TRBV7-9; the D gene is possibly TRBD1 (6 bases). Germline V gene lookup returns CDR1 SEHNR and CDR2 FQNEAQ (reference sequence). The germline V and J ends were trimmed by 5 bases and 8 bases, with 24 bases remaining between them. The CDR3 totals 16 residues. Here the CDR3 reads CASSPQAGAGVEGYTF. CDR3 DNA sequence: TGTGCCAGCAGCCCACAGGCAGGGGCAGGGGTCGAGGGCTACACCTTC.

This rearrangement joins TRBV12-3 or TRBV12-4 to TRBJ1-1; D is possibly TRBD1 (6 bases). Trimming took 8 bases from V and 0 from J, leaving 10 bases between them. CDR3 length equals 13 residues. The DNA for the CDR3 is TGTGCCAGCGCAGGACAGCTGAACACTGAAGCTTTCTTT. Its translation is CASAGQLNTEAFF.

The V call is TRBV18, the J call TRBJ2-5; a weak D match, TRBD2 (5 bases). V lost 5 bases and J 5 bases, leaving 15 bases between the germline ends. Germline assignment: CDR1 KGHSH and CDR2 LQKENI. The CDR3 loop spans 14 amino acids. CDR3: CASSTTGFSETQYF. In DNA form, the CDR3 reads TGTGCCAGCTCAACCACGGGGTTTTCGGAGACCCAGTACTTC. Complete variable domain (other parts from reference TRBV18 and TRBJ2-5): NAGVMQNPRHLVRRRGQEARLRCSPMKGHSHVYWYRQLPEEGLKFMVYLQKENIIDESGMPKERFSAEFPKEGPSILRIQQVVRGDSAAYFCASSTTGFSETQYFGPGTRLLVL.

V and J are TRBV6-5 and TRBJ2-7; possible D gene TRBD1, 6 bases. Per the germline V gene, CDR1 is MNHEY and CDR2 is SVGAGI. V was pared by 3 bases and J by 0 bases, with 15 bases between. The CDR3 is made up of 16 amino acids. CDR3 protein: CASSYGTKTGSYEQYF. CDR3 nucleotide sequence: TGTGCCAGCAGTTATGGGACGAAGACAGGCTCCTACGAGCAGTACTTC.

The chain combines TRBV5-4 with TRBJ2-7; maybe TRBD2 (7 bases). The V and J ends lost 3 bases and 2 bases respectively, with 18 bases between them. Germline CDR1 reads SGHNT; CDR2 reads YYREEE (reference sequence). The CDR3 runs 16 residues. The chain's CDR3 is CASSSRRTGGAYEQYF. CDR3 in DNA: TGTGCCAGCAGCTCCCGAAGAACGGGGGGCGCCTACGAGCAGTACTTC. Combining the CDR3 with reference TRBV5-4 and TRBJ2-7 gives the whole variable domain ETGVTQSPTHLIKTRGQQVTLRCSSQSGHNTVSWYQQALGQGPQFIFQYYREEENGRGNFPPRFSGLQFPNYSSELNVNALELDDSALYLCASSSRRTGGAYEQYFGPGTRLTVT.

The CDR3 region is CASSTLLSGNTIYF. Here the CDR3 DNA reads TGTGCCAGCAGCACTCTTTTGTCTGGAAACACCATATATTTT. The rearrangement uses TRBV7-9 and TRBJ1-3; D uncertain. The CDR3 covers 14 residues. Trimming pared 5 bases from V and 1 base from J, leaving 9 bases between. Germline V gene sequence: CDR1 SEHNR, CDR2 FQNEAQ (reference sequence).

V gene TRBV19 combines with J gene TRBJ2-1; 8 nucleotides align to TRBD2. The germline V gene encodes CDR1 LNHDA and CDR2 SQIVND (reference sequence). This CDR3 contains 15 residues. V gave up 1 base and J gave up 5 bases; unmatched junction bases: 4. CDR3 coding DNA: TGTGCCAGTAGTATAGTAGTTAGCGGGGACAATGAGCAGTTCTTC. It codes for CASSIVVSGDNEQFF.

The chain uses TRBV7-8 and TRBJ2-7; TRBD2 agrees at 10 bases. This CDR3 has 17 amino acids. The germline V gene has CDR1 SGHVS and CDR2 FQNEAQ. V trimming: 4 bases; J trimming: 7 bases; junction bases outside the gene matches: 16. The DNA for the CDR3 is TGTGCCAGCAGCTCCCTCGGAGTGCGAGCGGGGGGGCAGGAGCAGTACTTC. It translates to CASSSLGVRAGGQEQYF.

The rearrangement links TRBV3-1 (or the pseudogene TRBV3-2) to TRBJ2-5; 11 nucleotides line up with TRBD2. V was pared by 1 base and J by 2 bases, with 9 bases of the junction left unmatched. The V gene's germline CDR1 is LGHDT and CDR2 YNNKEL (reference sequence). The CDR3 consists of 18 residues. The CDR3 here is CASSQVIGGLAAQETQYF. CDR3 in DNA: TGTGCCAGCAGCCAAGTAATAGGGGGACTAGCGGCACAAGAGACCCAGTACTTC.

This chain joins TRBV5-4 and TRBJ1-2, with D possibly TRBD1 on 6 matching bases. The germline V gene has CDR1 SGHNT and CDR2 YYREEE (reference sequence). The CDR3 length is 15 residues. The V gene lost 4 bases and the J gene lost 4 bases, with 17 bases spanning the gap. DNA of the CDR3: TGTGCCAGCAGCGGTTCACAGGGCACGAGCTATGGCTACACCTTC. Its translation: CASSGSQGTSYGYTF.

This rearrangement joins TRBV7-6 to TRBJ1-3, with D perhaps matching TRBD1 (6 bases). Germline CDR1 SGHVS, CDR2 FNYEAQ. V was clipped by 0 bases and J by 2 bases, with 11 bases between them. The CDR3 has 16 amino acids. CDR3 coding DNA: TGTGCCAGCAGCTTAGCTCAGGGGCTAGCTGGAAACACCATATATTTT. As protein: CASSLAQGLAGNTIYF.

The V gene is TRBV10-3, the J gene TRBJ2-5; 13 nucleotides align to TRBD2. With V trimmed by 4 bases and J by 2 bases, 4 bases remained unmatched. This CDR3 comprises 16 residues. The germline V gene has CDR1 ENHRY and CDR2 SYGVKD. The CDR3 here is CAISGTSGGPQETQYF. The CDR3 DNA follows: TGTGCCATCAGTGGGACTAGCGGGGGACCACAAGAGACCCAGTACTTC.

This clone was counted a single time. The CDR3 sequence: CASSSDMGGFRATNYGYTF. The CDR3 nucleotides are TGCGCCAGCAGCTCCGACATGGGAGGATTTCGGGCGACTAACTATGGCTACACCTTC. The rearrangement uses TRBV5-1 and TRBJ1-2; D not resolved. Germline lookup yields CDR1 SGHRS and CDR2 YFSETQ. The CDR3 runs 19 residues. V lost 3 bases to trimming and J lost 0 bases, with 24 bases between them.

The rearrangement uses TRBV30 and TRBJ2-1, with 7 nucleotides matching TRBD2. V gave up 5 bases and J gave up 3 bases; unmatched junction bases: 4. The CDR3 is 13 residues long. Germline lookup yields CDR1 GTSNPN and CDR2 SVGIG (reference sequence). The CDR3 bases are TGTGCCTGGGGGGACTACGTCTACAATGAGCAGTTCTTC. Translation gives CAWGDYVYNEQFF.